This T cell receptor beta chain was recorded in a study of Ad26.COV2.S vaccination and SARS-CoV-2 variants. Study at large: A participant enrolled in the COV1001 Ad26.COV2.S trial arm provided the sample.

Produced via immunoSEQ multiplex PCR; TCRdb's table is partial and in-frame only. The sample gives roughly 300,000 clones, about 85% of which show up once; around 6.1% is in the top ten. CDR1 is SGHVS and CDR2 is FNYEAQ in the germline V gene. Trimming removed 1 base from V and 6 bases from J, with 5 bases in between. The CDR3 totals 12 residues. Treatment here: roughly 18 received Ad26.COV2.S at low or high dose, single or two shots; five or six received placebo; per-sample allocation not given. Material that was analyzed had been drawn on day 63 after the first vaccine or placebo injection. V and J are TRBV7-6 and TRBJ2-3; D is unresolved. This TCR derives from a person between 18 and 60 years old who received the Ad26.COV2.S COVID-19 vaccine or a placebo. The specimen comprised peripheral blood, sampled in a trial of Ad26.COV2.S vaccine versus placebo. The CDR3 loop is CASSLVVDTQYF. The CDR3 DNA reads TGTGCCAGCAGCTTAGTTGTGGATACGCAGTATTTT. The variable domain in full, with the rest retrieved from reference TRBV7-6 and TRBJ2-3, is GAGVSQSPRYKVTKRGQDVALRCDPISGHVSLYWYRQALGQGPEFLTYFNYEAQQDKSGLPNDRFSAERPEGSISTLTIQRTEQRDSAMYRCASSLVVDTQYFGPGTRLTVL.